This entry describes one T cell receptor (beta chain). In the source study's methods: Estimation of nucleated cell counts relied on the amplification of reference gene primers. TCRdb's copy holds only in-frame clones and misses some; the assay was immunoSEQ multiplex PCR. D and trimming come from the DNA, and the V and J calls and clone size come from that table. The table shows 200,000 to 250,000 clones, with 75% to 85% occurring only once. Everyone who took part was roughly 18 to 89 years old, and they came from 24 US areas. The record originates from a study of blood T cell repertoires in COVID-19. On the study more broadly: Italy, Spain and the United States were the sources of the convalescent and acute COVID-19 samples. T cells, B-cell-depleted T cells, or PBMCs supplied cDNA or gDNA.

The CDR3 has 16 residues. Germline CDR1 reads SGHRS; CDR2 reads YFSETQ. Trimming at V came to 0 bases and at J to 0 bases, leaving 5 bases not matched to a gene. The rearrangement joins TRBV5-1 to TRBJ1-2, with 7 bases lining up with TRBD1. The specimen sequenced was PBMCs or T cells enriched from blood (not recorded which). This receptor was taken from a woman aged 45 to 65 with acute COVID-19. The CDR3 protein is CASSLGQGGSNYGYTF. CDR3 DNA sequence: TGCGCCAGCAGCTTGGGGCAGGGGGGCTCTAACTATGGCTACACCTTC.